This TCR beta chain was documented in a study of shared clonotypes between healthy human individuals. Notes on the study in general: Naive subsets typically showed greater estimated richness than memory subsets.

The protocol was immunoSEQ multiplex PCR, while the TCRdb copy is restricted to in-frame clones and leaves out a portion. The table has some 680,000 clones, approximately 73% seen once. Trimming left V 9 bases short and J 5 bases short, with 19 bases between. The CDR3 contains 14 residues. In germline, CDR1 is WNHNN, CDR2 SYGVQD (reference sequence). About this clone: Its target is not known.

The sample consisted of memory CD4+ T cells sorted from blood. As for subset: CD45RA-negative fraction. This rearrangement joins TRBV10-1 to TRBJ1-1, with D possibly being TRBD1 (5 bases). The TCR was taken from a woman in her thirties in good health. CDR3 amino acids: CASGETVLGTEAFF. The CDR3 nucleotides read TGCGCCAGTGGGGAGACAGTTTTGGGAACTGAAGCTTTCTTT.